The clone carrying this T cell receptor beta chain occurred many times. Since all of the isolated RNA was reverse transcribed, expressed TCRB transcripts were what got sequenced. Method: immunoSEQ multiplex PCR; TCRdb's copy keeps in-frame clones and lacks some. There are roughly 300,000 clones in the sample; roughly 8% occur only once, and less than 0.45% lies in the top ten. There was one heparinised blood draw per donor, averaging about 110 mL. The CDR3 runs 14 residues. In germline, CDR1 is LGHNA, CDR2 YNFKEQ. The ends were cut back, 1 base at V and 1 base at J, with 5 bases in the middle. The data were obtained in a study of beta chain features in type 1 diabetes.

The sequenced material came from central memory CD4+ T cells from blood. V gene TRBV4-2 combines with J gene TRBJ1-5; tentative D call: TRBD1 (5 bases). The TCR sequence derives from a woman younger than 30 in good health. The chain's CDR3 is CASSQGGSNQPQHF. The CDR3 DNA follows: TGTGCCAGCAGCCAAGGGGGCAGCAATCAGCCCCAGCATTTT.